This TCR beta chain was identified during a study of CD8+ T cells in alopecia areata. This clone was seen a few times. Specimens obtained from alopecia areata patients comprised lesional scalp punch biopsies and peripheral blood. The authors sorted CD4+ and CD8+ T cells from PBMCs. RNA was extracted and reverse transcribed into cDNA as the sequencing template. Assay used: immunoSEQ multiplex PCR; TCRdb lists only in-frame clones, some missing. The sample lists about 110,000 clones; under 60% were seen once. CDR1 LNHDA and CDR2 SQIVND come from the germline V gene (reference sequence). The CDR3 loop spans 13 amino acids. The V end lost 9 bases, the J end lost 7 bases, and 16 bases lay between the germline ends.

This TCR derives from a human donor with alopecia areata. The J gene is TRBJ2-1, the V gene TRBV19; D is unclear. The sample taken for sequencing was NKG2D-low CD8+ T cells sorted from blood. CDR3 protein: CASSQGRPNEQFF. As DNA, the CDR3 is TGTGCCAGCTCCCAAGGTCGCCCTAATGAGCAGTTCTTC.